This is a list of T cell receptor beta chains from one sample in a study of blood T cells in healthy people across ages. Each CDR3 protein is one row after TCRdb ran MiXCR on the 5' RACE reads. The data hold 1.5 million to 2 million distinct CDR3 sequences, with 49% observed a single time. Sequenced material: blood. These receptors originate from a woman in her thirties or forties in good health. Both conserved end residues are part of each CDR3. The order of the fields is D gene, clone size, J gene, V gene, CDR3 DNA, CDR3 protein. The D gene is left open where the match is weak. The size of a clone is reported for some rows only, either as once, few or many, or as a class for expanded clones.

D gene: TRBD2
clone size: -
J gene: TRBJ2-3
V gene: TRBV5-1
CDR3 DNA: TGCGCCAGCAGCGGTGGGACTAGAGGTCCCGCAGATACGCAGTATTTT
CDR3 protein: CASSGGTRGPADTQYF

D gene: -
clone size: -
J gene: TRBJ2-4
V gene: TRBV7-2
CDR3 DNA: TGTGCCAGCAGCTTAGAAGGGACGGTCAAAAACATTCAGTACTTC
CDR3 protein: CASSLEGTVKNIQYF

D gene: -
clone size: -
J gene: TRBJ2-7
V gene: TRBV3-1
CDR3 DNA: TGTGCCAGCAGCCAAGGGGGGGAACTCCAGTACTTC
CDR3 protein: CASSQGGELQYF

D gene: -
clone size: few
J gene: TRBJ2-5
V gene: TRBV20-1
CDR3 DNA: TGCAGTGCTACTAGTGGTGGAGAGACCCAGTACTTC
CDR3 protein: CSATSGGETQYF

D gene: TRBD2
clone size: few
J gene: TRBJ2-4
V gene: TRBV20-1
CDR3 DNA: TGCAGTGCCCACCTGGGGGGGGATGCCAAAAACATTCAGTACTTC
CDR3 protein: CSAHLGGDAKNIQYF

D gene: -
clone size: -
J gene: TRBJ1-2
V gene: TRBV29-1
CDR3 DNA: TGCAGCGTTGATGGGGCGGGAGGCTACACCTTC
CDR3 protein: CSVDGAGGYTF

D gene: -
clone size: -
J gene: TRBJ2-7
V gene: TRBV13
CDR3 DNA: TGTGCCAGCAGCCCCCCCCAGGGATCCCCTCACTACGAGCAGTACTTC
CDR3 protein: CASSPPQGSPHYEQYF

D gene: -
clone size: few
J gene: TRBJ2-7
V gene: TRBV20-1
CDR3 DNA: TGCAGTGCCTTAAAGAGCTTCAACTACGAGCAGTACTTC
CDR3 protein: CSALKSFNYEQYF

D gene: -
clone size: -
J gene: TRBJ1-2
V gene: TRBV28
CDR3 DNA: TGTGCCACTGATGGGAGTGTAGCTGGCTACACCTTC
CDR3 protein: CATDGSVAGYTF

D gene: TRBD2
clone size: -
J gene: TRBJ2-1
V gene: TRBV5-1
CDR3 DNA: TGCGCCAGCAGCTTGCCGGTAGCGGGGGGGTACAATGAGCAGTTCTTC
CDR3 protein: CASSLPVAGGYNEQFF

D gene: -
clone size: few
J gene: TRBJ2-1
V gene: TRBV7-2
CDR3 DNA: TGTGCCAGCAGCTCTGACAGAATACAGAATGAGCAGTTCTTC
CDR3 protein: CASSSDRIQNEQFF

D gene: -
clone size: -
J gene: TRBJ2-1
V gene: TRBV21-1
CDR3 DNA: TGTGCCAGCAGCAAAGTCGCGGACAGCCCCTACAATGGGCAGTTCTTC
CDR3 protein: CASSKVADSPYNGQFF

D gene: TRBD2
clone size: -
J gene: TRBJ2-5
V gene: TRBV7-9
CDR3 DNA: TGTGCCAGCAGTTCGACTAGCGGGCCTCAAGAGACCCAGTACTTC
CDR3 protein: CASSSTSGPQETQYF

D gene: -
clone size: -
J gene: TRBJ1-2
V gene: TRBV29-1
CDR3 DNA: TGCAGCGTAGGTCGGGGCAGATCTAACTATGGCTACACCTTC
CDR3 protein: CSVGRGRSNYGYTF

D gene: TRBD1
clone size: few
J gene: TRBJ1-2
V gene: TRBV6-5
CDR3 DNA: TGTGCCAGCAGTTACAGGGGACAGGGGGTCTATGGCTACACCTTC
CDR3 protein: CASSYRGQGVYGYTF

D gene: TRBD2
clone size: few
J gene: TRBJ2-5
V gene: TRBV6-1
CDR3 DNA: TGTGCCAGCAGTGAAGCGGGGGGGGAAGAGACCCAGTACTTC
CDR3 protein: CASSEAGGEETQYF